This TCR beta chain came from a study of regulatory T cells. General study results and limits: Skewed V and J usage and few unique V-J pairs marked patient repertoires, most in Tregs. Hydrophobic residues at CDR3 positions 6 and 7 were enriched in conventional CD4+ T cells of CD3G-deficient patients.

Germline V lookup: CDR1 SGHRS, CDR2 YFSETQ. The trim removed 4 bases at V and 8 bases at J, leaving 14 bases unmatched. The CDR3 extends over 16 amino acids. The primer mix had 52 TRBV and 13 TRBJ primers. The repertoire was sequenced with immunoSEQ multiplex PCR; TCRdb's copy has only in-frame clones and lacks some. The sample consists of tens of thousands of clones, 70% to 90% of them appearing once. Concerning this clone: Its cognate antigen is unknown.

This TCR came from a child aged 10 to 17 with CD3G deficiency. The rearrangement uses TRBV5-1 and TRBJ2-2, with 7 bases fitting TRBD2. Sample: conventional CD4+ T cells sorted from blood. CDR3 region: CASSPTGTTGGGELFF. CDR3 bases: TGCGCCAGCAGCCCCACCGGGACTACCGGTGGAGGGGAGCTGTTTTTT.